A single sample gave rise to the 18 T cell receptor beta chains below, sequenced in a study of long-term antiretroviral therapy in people with HIV (dated by TCRdb to 2021 to 2024). The immunoSEQ hsTCRB v3.0 assay was used at survey level resolution to sequence the TRB variable region. The table comes from immuneACCESS by way of TCRdb, which keeps in-frame sequences with V and J called. Part of the clones is missing from these tables; in studies checked, under half for an unresolved V gene and the rest for unknown reasons. Within this sample are some 35,000 clones, with about 80% of them counted one time only. Over 6.5% of the sample is taken by the ten largest. Here the sequenced sample was unsorted PBMCs, taken 0.4 years before starting antiretroviral therapy. The receptor source for this set is a man in his late teens or twenties with HIV.

This clone showed up just once. The genes are TRBV9 and TRBJ2-2; tentative D call: TRBD1 (6 bases). The CDR3 extends over 12 amino acids. Germline lookup yields CDR1 SGDLS and CDR2 YYNGEE. V gave up 3 bases and J gave up 6 bases, with 6 bases separating them. The CDR3 spells CASSAGAGELFF. CDR3 in DNA: TGTGCCAGCAGCGCAGGGGCCGGGGAGCTGTTTTTT.

The V call is TRBV19, the J call TRBJ2-3; weak D call: TRBD2 (6 bases). This CDR3 comprises 14 residues. Per the germline V gene, CDR1 is LNHDA and CDR2 is SQIVND (reference sequence). Trimming took off 5 bases at V and 1 base at J, with 10 bases between the two ends. CDR3 region: CASSRSSGTDTQYF. As DNA, the CDR3 is TGTGCCAGTAGTCGCTCTAGCGGCACAGATACGCAGTATTTT.

The rearrangement uses TRBV5-5 and TRBJ2-3; TRBD1 matches at 10 bases. CDR1 is SGHKS and CDR2 is YYEKEE in the germline V gene (reference sequence). This CDR3 has 14 residues. The V and J ends lost 0 bases and 9 bases, in that order; junction bases with no gene match: 4. CDR3 in amino acids: CASSLGQGAETQYF. The CDR3, as DNA: TGTGCCAGCAGCTTGGGACAGGGGGCTGAAACGCAGTATTTT.

The chain couples TRBV2 to TRBJ1-2; D is unclear. V was clipped by 6 bases and J by 0 bases, with 11 bases between them. The CDR3 covers 14 residues. CDR1 is SNHLY, CDR2 FYNNEI, per germline. The CDR3 sequence: CASRYLGSNYGYTF. The CDR3 DNA sequence: TGTGCCAGCAGGTATCTAGGATCTAACTATGGCTACACCTTC.

The chain employs TRBV2 and TRBJ1-2; D not certain. Germline CDR1 reads SNHLY; CDR2 reads FYNNEI. The CDR3 is made up of 11 amino acids. V was clipped by 3 bases and J by 3 bases, with 2 bases between them. CDR3 sequence reads: CASSDDYGYTF. The CDR3 DNA reads as TGTGCCAGCAGTGATGACTATGGCTACACCTTC. The full variable domain, rest sourced from reference TRBV2 and TRBJ1-2, is EPEVTQTPSHQVTQMGQEVILRCVPISNHLYFYWYRQILGQKVEFLVSFYNNEISEKSEIFDDQFSVERPDGSNFTLKIRSTKLEDSAMYFCASSDDYGYTFGSGTRLTVV.

CDR3 in amino acids: CASSDRSGRNFNEQFF. CDR3 sequence (DNA): TGTGCCAGCAGTGACCGAAGCGGGAGGAATTTCAATGAGCAGTTCTTC. The chain couples TRBV25-1 to TRBJ2-1, with 9 bases matching TRBD2. The CDR3 loop spans 16 amino acids. With 3 bases clipped from V and 6 bases from J, the junction kept 9 bases outside the gene matches. Germline assignment: CDR1 MGHDK and CDR2 SYGVNS.

The chain carries TRBV2 and TRBJ1-5; TRBD1 is a possible D gene (5 bases). Germline values: CDR1 SNHLY, CDR2 FYNNEI. V was cut by 7 bases and J by 0 bases, with 10 bases left in between. The CDR3 covers 14 residues. As DNA, the CDR3 is TGTGCCAGCAACGGGGCCTATAGCAATCAGCCCCAGCATTTT. This translates into CASNGAYSNQPQHF. Full variable domain (remainder filled in from reference TRBV2 and TRBJ1-5): EPEVTQTPSHQVTQMGQEVILRCVPISNHLYFYWYRQILGQKVEFLVSFYNNEISEKSEIFDDQFSVERPDGSNFTLKIRSTKLEDSAMYFCASNGAYSNQPQHFGDGTRLSIL.

The chain links TRBV12-2 to TRBJ1-2; TRBD1, the table's D call, lacks a check against the DNA. TRBV12-2 is classified as a pseudogene. CDR3 length equals 15 residues. The CDR3 protein is CASRLAPDRDHGYTF. The CDR3, as DNA: TGTGCAAGTCGCTTAGCGCCGGACAGGGATCATGGCTACACCTTC.

V gene TRBV6-1 combines with J gene TRBJ2-4; no reliable D call. The germline V gene encodes CDR1 MNHNS and CDR2 SASEGT. V was pared by 8 bases and J by 0 bases, with 11 bases between. This CDR3 contains 14 residues. CDR3 sequence (DNA): TGTGCCAGCGTGGTAGGAGTAGCCAAAAACATTCAGTACTTC. Protein product: CASVVGVAKNIQYF.

The J gene is TRBJ1-1, the V gene TRBV6-1, with D perhaps TRBD1 (5 bases). The V gene lost 10 bases and the J gene lost 1 base, with 16 bases spanning the gap. The CDR3 covers 14 residues. From germline, CDR1 is MNHNS and CDR2 SASEGT. The CDR3 DNA is TGTGCCACCATGATACCGGGACCGAACACTGAAGCTTTCTTT. This encodes CATMIPGPNTEAFF.

This rearrangement joins TRBV7-3 to TRBJ2-3; TRBD1 agrees at 12 bases. CDR1 SGHTA and CDR2 FQGTGA come from the germline V gene. The V and J ends lost 5 bases and 4 bases, in that order; junction bases with no gene match: 10. The CDR3 totals 17 residues. As DNA, the CDR3 is TGTGCCAGCAGCCGAACCGGGACAGGGGGCGGCGCAGATACGCAGTATTTT. This translates into CASSRTGTGGGADTQYF. Combining the CDR3 with reference TRBV7-3 and TRBJ2-3 gives the whole variable domain GAGVSQTPSNKVTEKGKYVELRCDPISGHTALYWYRQSLGQGPEFLIYFQGTGAADDSGLPNDRFFAVRPEGSVSTLKIQRTERGDSAVYLCASSRTGTGGGADTQYFGPGTRLTVL.

The CDR3 region is CASSLTPRGTDTQYF. DNA for the CDR3: TGTGCCAGCAGCCTCACCCCCAGAGGCACAGATACGCAGTATTTT. V gene TRBV4-2 combines with J gene TRBJ2-3; no clear D gene. Per the germline V gene, CDR1 is LGHNA and CDR2 is YNFKEQ. Trimming took off 4 bases at V and 1 base at J, with 12 bases between the two ends. This CDR3 has 15 amino acids.

This clone has only a few counts. The V call is TRBV7-9, the J call TRBJ2-2; D may be TRBD1 (5 bases). The CDR3 extends over 14 amino acids. Germline CDR1 reads SEHNR; CDR2 reads FQNEAQ (reference sequence). Deletions cut 1 base from V and 6 bases from J, with 9 bases between. The DNA of the CDR3 is TGTGCCAGCAGCTTAGATGGACAACCCGGGGAGCTGTTTTTT. Protein product: CASSLDGQPGELFF.

This chain links TRBV9 with TRBJ1-1; 8 bases are a match to TRBD1. V was clipped by 0 bases and J by 5 bases; unmatched bases: 9. Germline V gives CDR1 SGDLS, CDR2 YYNGEE. This CDR3 is built from 16 residues. This CDR3 reads CASSVEDRGGRTEAFF. The CDR3 region has the DNA TGTGCCAGCAGCGTAGAAGACAGGGGCGGGAGAACTGAAGCTTTCTTT.

The chain carries TRBV2 and TRBJ2-3; 9 nucleotides match TRBD1. From germline, CDR1 is SNHLY and CDR2 FYNNEI. This CDR3 region has 16 residues. With 0 bases clipped from V and 1 base from J, the junction kept 2 bases outside the gene matches. This CDR3 reads CASSEAGDRGTDTQYF. The CDR3 DNA follows: TGTGCCAGCAGTGAAGCGGGGGACAGGGGCACAGATACGCAGTATTTT. The full variable domain, in which reference TRBV2 and TRBJ2-3 provide the parts outside the CDR3, is EPEVTQTPSHQVTQMGQEVILRCVPISNHLYFYWYRQILGQKVEFLVSFYNNEISEKSEIFDDQFSVERPDGSNFTLKIRSTKLEDSAMYFCASSEAGDRGTDTQYFGPGTRLTVL.

The chain couples TRBV23-1 to TRBJ1-6; 7 bases are a match to TRBD1. TRBV23-1 qualifies as an ORF whose function is uncertain. Losses at the gene ends were 0 bases for V and 1 base for J; bases not matched to a gene: 9. The CDR3 has 19 residues. CDR3 DNA sequence: TGCGCCAGCAGTCAATCGGGAGGGGGCGTGGGGTCCTATAATTCACCCCTCCACTTT. Translation gives CASSQSGGGVGSYNSPLHF.

This rearrangement joins TRBV7-2 to TRBJ1-2; tentative D call: TRBD1 (6 bases). CDR3 length: 16 amino acids. Per germline, CDR1 SGHTA and CDR2 FQGNSA. Trimming left V 3 bases short and J 6 bases short, with 20 bases between. In DNA, the CDR3 is TGTGCCAGCAGCTTGAGGGGGGTCAGAGCCTTGGATGGCTACACCTTC. Translation: CASSLRGVRALDGYTF.

V is TRBV2 and J is TRBJ2-1; D is undetermined. CDR3 length: 14 residues. Germline V gives CDR1 SNHLY, CDR2 FYNNEI. Trimming pared 4 bases from V and 3 bases from J, leaving 10 bases between. The CDR3 is CASSAETFYNEQFF. CDR3 nucleotides: TGTGCCAGCAGTGCGGAGACGTTCTACAATGAGCAGTTCTTC.